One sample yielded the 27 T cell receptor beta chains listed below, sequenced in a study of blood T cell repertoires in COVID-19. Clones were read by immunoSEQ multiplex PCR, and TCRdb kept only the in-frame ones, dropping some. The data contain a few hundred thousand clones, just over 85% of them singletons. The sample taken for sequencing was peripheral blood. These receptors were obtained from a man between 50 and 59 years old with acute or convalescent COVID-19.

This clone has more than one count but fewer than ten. The CDR3 spells CASSPPWSSGNTIYF. CDR3 DNA sequence: TGTGCCAGCTCACCACCCTGGAGCTCTGGAAACACCATATATTTT. The chain carries TRBV18 and TRBJ1-3; no definite D call. This CDR3 is 15 amino acids long. Trimming shortened V by 0 bases and J by 0 bases, and 6 bases separated the two germline ends. The germline gives CDR1 KGHSH, CDR2 LQKENI. Full variable domain (outside the CDR3, taken from reference TRBV18 and TRBJ1-3): NAGVMQNPRHLVRRRGQEARLRCSPMKGHSHVYWYRQLPEEGLKFMVYLQKENIIDESGMPKERFSAEFPKEGPSILRIQQVVRGDSAAYFCASSPPWSSGNTIYFGEGSWLTVV.

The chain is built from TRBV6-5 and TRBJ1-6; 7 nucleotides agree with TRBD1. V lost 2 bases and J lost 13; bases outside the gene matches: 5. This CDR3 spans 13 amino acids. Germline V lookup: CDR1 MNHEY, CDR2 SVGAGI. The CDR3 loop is CASSYGTVAPLHF. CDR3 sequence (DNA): TGTGCCAGCAGTTACGGGACAGTCGCGCCCCTCCACTTT.

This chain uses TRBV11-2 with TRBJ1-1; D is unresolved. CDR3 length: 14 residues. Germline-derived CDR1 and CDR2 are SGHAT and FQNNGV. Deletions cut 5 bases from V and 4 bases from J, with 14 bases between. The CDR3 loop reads CASSPRLGVTEAFF. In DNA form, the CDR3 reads TGTGCCAGCAGCCCGAGATTGGGAGTCACTGAAGCTTTCTTT. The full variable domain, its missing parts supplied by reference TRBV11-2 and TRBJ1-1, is EAGVAQSPRYKIIEKRQSVAFWCNPISGHATLYWYQQILGQGPKLLIQFQNNGVVDDSQLPKDRFSAERLKGVDSTLKIQPAKLEDSAVYLCASSPRLGVTEAFFGQGTRLTVV.

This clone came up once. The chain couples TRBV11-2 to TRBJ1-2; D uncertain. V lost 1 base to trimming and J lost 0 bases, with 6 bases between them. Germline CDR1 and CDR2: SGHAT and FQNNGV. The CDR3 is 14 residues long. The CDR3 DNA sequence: TGTGCCAGCAGCTTAGTACAGTCTAACTATGGCTACACCTTC. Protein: CASSLVQSNYGYTF.

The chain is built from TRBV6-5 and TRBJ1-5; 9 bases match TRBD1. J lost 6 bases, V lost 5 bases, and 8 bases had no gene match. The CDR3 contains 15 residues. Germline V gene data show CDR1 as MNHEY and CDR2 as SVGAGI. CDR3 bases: TGTGCCAGCAGTCGGACAGGGGATTCCAGTCAGCCCCAGCATTTT. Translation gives CASSRTGDSSQPQHF.

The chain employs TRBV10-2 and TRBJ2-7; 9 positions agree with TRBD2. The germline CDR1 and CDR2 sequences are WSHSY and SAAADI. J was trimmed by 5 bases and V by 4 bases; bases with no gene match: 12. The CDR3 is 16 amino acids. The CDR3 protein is CASSGRFSGGKNEQYF. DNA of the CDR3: TGCGCCAGCAGTGGCCGTTTTAGCGGGGGAAAAAACGAGCAGTACTTC.

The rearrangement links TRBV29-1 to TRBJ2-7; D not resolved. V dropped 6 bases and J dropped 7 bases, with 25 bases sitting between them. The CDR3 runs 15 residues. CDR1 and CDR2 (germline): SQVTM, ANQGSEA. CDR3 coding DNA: TGCAGCGTACGCCCCAGGCCAGGCCCCCCCCATGAGCAGTACTTC. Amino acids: CSVRPRPGPPHEQYF.

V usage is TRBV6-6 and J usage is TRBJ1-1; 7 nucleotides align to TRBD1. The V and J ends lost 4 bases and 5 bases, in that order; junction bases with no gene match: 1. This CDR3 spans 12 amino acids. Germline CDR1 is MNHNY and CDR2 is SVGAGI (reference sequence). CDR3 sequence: CASSLQGTEAFF. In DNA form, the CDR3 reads TGTGCCAGCAGTTTACAGGGGACTGAAGCTTTCTTT.

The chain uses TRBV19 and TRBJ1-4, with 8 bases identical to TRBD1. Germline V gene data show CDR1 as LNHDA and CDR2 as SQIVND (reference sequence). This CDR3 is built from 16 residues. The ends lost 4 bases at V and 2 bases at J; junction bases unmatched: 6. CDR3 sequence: CASSRTTGGTNEKLFF. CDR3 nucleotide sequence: TGTGCCAGTAGTAGAACTACAGGGGGGACTAATGAAAAACTGTTTTTT.

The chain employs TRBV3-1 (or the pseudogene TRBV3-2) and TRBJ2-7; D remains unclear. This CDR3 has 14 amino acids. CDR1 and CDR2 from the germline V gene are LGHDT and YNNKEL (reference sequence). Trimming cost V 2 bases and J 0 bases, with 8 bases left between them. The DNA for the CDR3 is TGTGCCAGCAGCCAAAACCCGGGCTCCTACGAGCAGTACTTC. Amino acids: CASSQNPGSYEQYF.

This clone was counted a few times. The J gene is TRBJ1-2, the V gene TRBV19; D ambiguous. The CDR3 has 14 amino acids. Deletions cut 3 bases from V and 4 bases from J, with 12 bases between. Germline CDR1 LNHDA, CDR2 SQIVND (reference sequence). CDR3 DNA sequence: TGTGCCAGTAGTATTGGCGTGAGGAGCTATGGCTACACCTTC. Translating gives CASSIGVRSYGYTF.

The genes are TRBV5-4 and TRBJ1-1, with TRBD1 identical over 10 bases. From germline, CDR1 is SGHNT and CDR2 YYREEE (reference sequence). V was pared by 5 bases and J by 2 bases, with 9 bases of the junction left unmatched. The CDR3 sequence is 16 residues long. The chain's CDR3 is CASRTGTGAGNTEAFF. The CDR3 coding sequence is TGTGCCAGCAGGACCGGGACAGGGGCCGGCAACACTGAAGCTTTCTTT.

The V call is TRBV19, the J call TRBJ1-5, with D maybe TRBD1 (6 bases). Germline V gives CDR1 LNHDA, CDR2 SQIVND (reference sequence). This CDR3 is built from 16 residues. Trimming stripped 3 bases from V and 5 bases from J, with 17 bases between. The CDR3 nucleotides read TGTGCCAGTAGTATTCTCCGCCCGGGGGGCTATCAGCCCCAGCATTTT. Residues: CASSILRPGGYQPQHF.

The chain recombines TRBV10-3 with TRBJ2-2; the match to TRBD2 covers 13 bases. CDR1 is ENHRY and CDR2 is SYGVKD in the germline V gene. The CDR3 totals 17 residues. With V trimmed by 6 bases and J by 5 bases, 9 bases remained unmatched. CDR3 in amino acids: CAIRSGTSGEITGELFF. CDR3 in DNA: TGTGCCATCAGATCCGGGACTAGCGGGGAAATAACCGGGGAGCTGTTTTTT.

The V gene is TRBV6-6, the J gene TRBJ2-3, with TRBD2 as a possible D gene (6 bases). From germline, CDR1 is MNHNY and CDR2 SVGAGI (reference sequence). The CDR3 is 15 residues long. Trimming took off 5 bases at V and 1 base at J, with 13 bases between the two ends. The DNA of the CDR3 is TGTGCCAGCAGTCCTCCGGGACTCCGCACAGATACGCAGTATTTT. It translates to CASSPPGLRTDTQYF.

The CDR3 protein is CASSLGRTSYPETQYF. The CDR3 DNA reads TGTGCCAGCAGCTTAGGGCGGACTTCCTACCCGGAGACCCAGTACTTC. This sequence joins TRBV11-2 and TRBJ2-5; D might be TRBD2 (5 bases). The V gene's germline CDR1 is SGHAT and CDR2 FQNNGV. The V end lost 1 base, the J end lost 5 bases, and 17 bases lay between the germline ends. The CDR3 is 16 amino acids.

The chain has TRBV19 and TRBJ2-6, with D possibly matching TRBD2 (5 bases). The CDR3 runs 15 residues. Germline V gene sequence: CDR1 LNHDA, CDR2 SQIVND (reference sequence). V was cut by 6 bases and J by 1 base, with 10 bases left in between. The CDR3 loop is CASRGAQSGANVLTF. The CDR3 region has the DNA TGTGCCAGTAGGGGAGCTCAATCTGGGGCCAACGTCCTGACTTTC.

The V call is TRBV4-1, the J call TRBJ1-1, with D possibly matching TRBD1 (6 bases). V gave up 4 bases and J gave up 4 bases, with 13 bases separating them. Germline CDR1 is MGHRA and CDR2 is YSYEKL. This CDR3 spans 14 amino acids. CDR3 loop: CASSPQGLVTEAFF. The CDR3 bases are TGCGCCAGCAGCCCCCAGGGGTTGGTCACTGAAGCTTTCTTT.

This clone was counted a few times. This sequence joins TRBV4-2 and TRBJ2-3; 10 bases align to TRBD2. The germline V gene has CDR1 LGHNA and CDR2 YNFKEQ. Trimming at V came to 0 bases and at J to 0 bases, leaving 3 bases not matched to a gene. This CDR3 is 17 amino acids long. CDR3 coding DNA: TGTGCCAGCAGCCAAGATCTAGCGGGGGCTAGCACAGATACGCAGTATTTT. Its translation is CASSQDLAGASTDTQYF.

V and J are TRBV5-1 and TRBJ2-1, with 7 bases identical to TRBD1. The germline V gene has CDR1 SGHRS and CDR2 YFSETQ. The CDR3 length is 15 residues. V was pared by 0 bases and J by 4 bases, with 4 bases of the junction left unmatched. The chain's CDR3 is CASSLAGQKYNEQFF. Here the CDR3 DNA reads TGCGCCAGCAGCTTGGCGGGACAGAAATACAATGAGCAGTTCTTC.

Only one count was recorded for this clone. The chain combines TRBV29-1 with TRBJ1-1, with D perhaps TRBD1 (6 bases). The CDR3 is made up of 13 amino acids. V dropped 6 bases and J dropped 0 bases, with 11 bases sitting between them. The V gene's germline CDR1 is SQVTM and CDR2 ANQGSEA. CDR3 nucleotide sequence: TGCAGCGTCAACAGGGTCATGAACACTGAAGCTTTCTTT. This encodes CSVNRVMNTEAFF.

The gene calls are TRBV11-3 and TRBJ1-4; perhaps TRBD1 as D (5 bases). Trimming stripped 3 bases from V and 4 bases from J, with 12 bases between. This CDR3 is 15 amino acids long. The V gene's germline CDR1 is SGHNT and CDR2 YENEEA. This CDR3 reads CASSLSGKVNEKLFF. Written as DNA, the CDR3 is TGTGCCAGCAGCTTGTCAGGGAAGGTTAATGAAAAACTGTTTTTT.

DNA for the CDR3: TGTGCCAGCAGCCAAGGGAGGGCCCCGGGTCAAGCTTTCTTT. Encoded protein: CASSQGRAPGQAFF. The chain couples TRBV3-1 (or the pseudogene TRBV3-2) to TRBJ1-1; D not resolved. V was trimmed by 1 base and J by 9 bases, leaving 15 bases between them. Looked up from germline, CDR1 is LGHDT and CDR2 is YNNKEL (reference sequence). The CDR3 covers 14 residues.

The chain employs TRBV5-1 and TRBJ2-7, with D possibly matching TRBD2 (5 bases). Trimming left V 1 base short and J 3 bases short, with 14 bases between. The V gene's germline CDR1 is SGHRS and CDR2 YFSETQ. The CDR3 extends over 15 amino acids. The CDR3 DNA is TGCGCCAGCAGCTTGCCGCCGGGAACGAGCTACGAGCAGTACTTC. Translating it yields CASSLPPGTSYEQYF.

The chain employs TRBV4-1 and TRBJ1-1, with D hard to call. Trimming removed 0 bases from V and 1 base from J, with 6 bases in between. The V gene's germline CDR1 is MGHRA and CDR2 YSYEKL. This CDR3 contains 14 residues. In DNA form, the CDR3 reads TGCGCCAGCAGCCAAGATGGGAGGAACACTGAAGCTTTCTTT. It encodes CASSQDGRNTEAFF.

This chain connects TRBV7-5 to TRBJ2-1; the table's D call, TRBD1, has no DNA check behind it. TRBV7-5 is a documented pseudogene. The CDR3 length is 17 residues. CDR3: CVRSAPFRVAAYNEQFF. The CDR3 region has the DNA TGTGTCAGAAGCGCCCCTTTCAGGGTGGCGGCCTACAATGAGCAGTTCTTC.

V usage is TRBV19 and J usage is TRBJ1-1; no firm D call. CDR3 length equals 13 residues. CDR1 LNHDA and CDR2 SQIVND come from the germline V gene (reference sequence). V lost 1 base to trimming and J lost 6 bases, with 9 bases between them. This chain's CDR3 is CASSIVPRSEAFF. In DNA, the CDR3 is TGTGCCAGTAGTATAGTACCCAGATCTGAAGCTTTCTTT.